The clone carrying this T cell receptor beta chain was seen ten or more times. Its cognate antigen is unknown. Ophthalmopathy in the donors was of moderate-to-severe activity, with CAS ≥3, NOSPECS ≥4 and duration under 3 months. In this cohort, patients with other autoimmune diseases, uncontrolled infections, pregnancy or lactation were excluded. The authors diagnosed from clinical symptoms, serum thyroxine, TRAb, thyroid ultrasound and orbital computed tomography. Investigators amplified TCR beta CDR3 regions from RNA transcripts. Second-round multiplex PCR came after a first-round RT-PCR that employed HTBI primers. Using its own MiXCR run on the multiplex PCR reads, TCRdb lists one record per CDR3 protein. This table has fewer than 600,000 distinct CDR3 sequences, under 15% appearing once. This specimen belongs to a study of Graves' ophthalmopathy and Graves' hyperthyroidism. Trimming pared 4 bases from V and 2 bases from J, leaving 14 bases between. The CDR3 consists of 15 residues. The germline V gene has CDR1 SEHNR and CDR2 FQNEAQ (reference sequence).

General study points: A majority of expanded thyroid clonotypes exceeding 0.001 frequency were likewise present in blood.

Input material: blood. The chain carries TRBV7-9 and TRBJ2-5, with D possibly matching TRBD1 (6 bases). This TCR was sampled from a woman in her 30s with Graves' ophthalmopathy. The CDR3 DNA sequence: TGTGCCAGCAGCTCTCCCGGGACACTGCAAGAGACCCAGTACTTC. It codes for CASSSPGTLQETQYF.